This T cell receptor (beta chain) was observed in a study of PD-1 blockade in mismatch repair-deficient tumors. V lost 7 bases and J 2 bases, leaving 13 bases between the germline ends. Germline V gives CDR1 SGHKS, CDR2 YYEKEE (reference sequence). This CDR3 has 14 residues. Repertoires were generated with immunoSEQ multiplex PCR, while TCRdb's copy carries only in-frame clones and drops some. The sample shows about 110,000 clones, 60% to 85% of them seen only once. The sample consisted of peripheral blood, taken roughly 13 months after starting pembrolizumab. V is TRBV5-5 and J is TRBJ2-1, with D maybe TRBD1 (6 bases). This clonotype originated in an adult with mismatch repair-deficient cancer. For the CDR3, the DNA is TGTGCCAGCTCTTTGGACAGCGCCTACAATGAGCAGTTCTTC. Translated, it gives CASSLDSAYNEQFF.